These T cell receptor beta chains were read from a single sample in a study of cytomegalovirus exposure and HLA in healthy donors. Assay: immunoSEQ multiplex PCR; the TCRdb copy retains only in-frame clones and omits some. The sample yields 110,000 to 150,000 clones, roughly 77% seen once. Sequenced input: PBMCs. These receptor sequences come from a man aged 35-49 years in good health and CMV-seronegative. The CDR3 runs from the conserved cysteine through the conserved F or W. The D gene is left open where the match is weak. For some rows the clone size is stated as once, few or many, or as a class when expanded; others skip it.

TRBJ1-2 - TRBV28 - TGTGCCAGCATCTTTGGGGGGGCCGCGGATGGCTACACCTTC CASIFGGAADGYTF
TRBJ2-3 - TRBV14 - TGTGCCAGCAGCCAAGTCCTACCCAACACAGATACGCAGTATTTT CASSQVLPNTDTQYF
TRBJ1-4 - TRBV10-3 once TGTGCCATCAGTGACGGGTTTAATGAAAAACTGTTTTTT CAISDGFNEKLFF
TRBJ2-7 TRBD1 TRBV2 few TGTGCCAGCAGCCTACAGGGGGGAGCCTACGAGCAGTACTTC CASSLQGGAYEQYF
TRBJ1-5 - TRBV4-1 - TGCGCCAGCAGCCAAGACACGGGTCAGCCCCAGCATTTT CASSQDTGQPQHF
TRBJ2-3 - TRBV7-2 - TGTGCCAGCAGCGGGGGGGCGGGCACAGATACGCAGTATTTT CASSGGAGTDTQYF
TRBJ1-1 - TRBV19 - TGTGCCACGGAGGGGCGGTTGAACACTGAAGCTTTCTTT CATEGRLNTEAFF
TRBJ2-1 TRBD1 TRBV5-1 - TGCGCCAGCAGCTTACAGGGGGTGAAAAACAATGAGCAGTTCTTC CASSLQGVKNNEQFF
TRBJ1-4 TRBD1 TRBV4-2 few TGTGCCAGCAGCTCGGGACAGAATAATGAAAAACTGTTTTTT CASSSGQNNEKLFF
TRBJ2-3 - TRBV5-1 - TGCGCCAGCAGCTTCCCAGGACTCACAGATACGCAGTATTTT CASSFPGLTDTQYF
TRBJ1-6 - TRBV7-9 once TGTGCCAGCAGAGAGTATCTAGGGGCTTCAGAATCACCCCTCCACTTT CASREYLGASESPLHF
TRBJ1-5 - TRBV28 - TGTGCCAGCAGTTTAAGGCTCAGGGGCCGAGACAATCAGCCCCAGCATTTT CASSLRLRGRDNQPQHF
TRBJ2-3 - TRBV2 - TGTGCCAGCAGTGACAGGGGCCACGGCACAGATACGCAGTATTTT CASSDRGHGTDTQYF
TRBJ1-2 - TRBV27 - TGTGCCAGCAGTCCAAGCGTGGAGGGCCGACGGTACTATGGCTACACCTTC CASSPSVEGRRYYGYTF
TRBJ1-2 - TRBV6-5 - TGTGCCAGCAGCGATAGACAGCCATATTATGGCTACACCTTC CASSDRQPYYGYTF
TRBJ1-5 - TRBV19 - TGTGCCAGTAGTTGGACGGACTATAGCAATCAGCCCCAGCATTTT CASSWTDYSNQPQHF
TRBJ2-7 TRBD1 TRBV2 - TGTGCCAGCGGGGAACAGGGGGCACTTTCCGGCGAGCAGTACTTC CASGEQGALSGEQYF
TRBJ1-4 TRBD1 TRBV27 - TGTGCCAGCAGTTTACGTCATCCCGGGACAGGGACTGAAAAACTGTTTTTT CASSLRHPGTGTEKLFF
TRBJ2-6 TRBD1 TRBV27 - TGTGCCAGCAGAAGAGCAGGGGGCAATCTCTCTGGGGCCAACGTCCTGACTTTC CASRRAGGNLSGANVLTF
TRBJ1-5 - TRBV5-1 - TGCGCCAGCAGTGACCAGGGAGGAGATCAGCCCCAGCATTTT CASSDQGGDQPQHF
TRBJ1-2 - TRBV5-1 - TGCGCCAGCAGCCCTGAACAGGGTTGGGCTTATGGCTACACCTTC CASSPEQGWAYGYTF
TRBJ1-2 TRBD1 TRBV7-9 - TGTGCCAGCAGCCTAACAGGGGGCGCCTATGGCTACACCTTC CASSLTGGAYGYTF
TRBJ2-2 TRBD1 TRBV4-2 - TGTGCCAGCAGCCGCATCGACAGGGCGAACACCGGGGAGCTGTTTTTT CASSRIDRANTGELFF
TRBJ1-2 - TRBV19 - TGTGCCAGTCGACGCCCAGGGTCAAACTATGGCTACACCTTC CASRRPGSNYGYTF
TRBJ2-7 - TRBV15 few TGTGCCACCAGCAGAGGGGGCGTAGAAGGGTACGAGCAGTACTTC CATSRGGVEGYEQYF
TRBJ2-1 TRBD1 TRBV19 - TGTGCCAGTAGTATAGCTCAGGGGGCTATCTACAATGAGCAGTTCTTC CASSIAQGAIYNEQFF
TRBJ2-3 - TRBV20-1 - TGCAGTGCTGGCCCTGATACGCAGTATTTT CSAGPDTQYF
TRBJ1-2 - TRBV7-2 - TGTGCCAGCAGCTTAGTGGTCGGGGGGGGTTCTGGCTACACCTTC CASSLVVGGGSGYTF
TRBJ1-6 - TRBV19 - TGTGCCAGTAGTATTGGCGGGGTTTATAATTCACCCCTCCACTTT CASSIGGVYNSPLHF
TRBJ2-3 TRBD2 TRBV7-3 - TGTGCCAGCAGCTTAGGGACTAGCGGGGGAGATACGCAGTATTTT CASSLGTSGGDTQYF
TRBJ2-6 TRBD1 TRBV5-1 once TGCGCCAGCAGCCTAGGACAGGGGGCTGGGGCCAACGTCCTGACTTTC CASSLGQGAGANVLTF
TRBJ2-2 TRBD2 TRBV18 - TGTGCCAGCTCACTACAACGACTAGCGGGGAACACCGGGGAGCTGTTTTTT CASSLQRLAGNTGELFF
TRBJ2-1 TRBD2 TRBV19 - TGTGCCAGTAGTGAATACCGGACTAGCGGCTACAATGAGCAGTTCTTC CASSEYRTSGYNEQFF
TRBJ1-6 - TRBV19 - TGTGCCACCAAGGAGGGGAATAATTCACCCCTCCACTTT CATKEGNNSPLHF
TRBJ2-5 TRBD2 TRBV4-1 - TGCGCCAGCAGCCAAGAGGGGGGGGTCCAAGAGACCCAGTACTTC CASSQEGGVQETQYF
TRBJ2-2 TRBD1 TRBV5-1 - TGCGCCAGCAGCCTCGGGACAGGATGGAACACCGGGGAGCTGTTTTTT CASSLGTGWNTGELFF
TRBJ2-7 TRBD1 TRBV10-3 many TGTGCCATCAGTGGCCGGACAGGGGAGGAGGAGCAGTACTTC CAISGRTGEEEQYF
TRBJ1-6 TRBD1 TRBV10-3 few TGTGCCATCAGGGGGACAGATCCACCCCTCCACTTT CAIRGTDPPLHF
TRBJ1-2 - TRBV7-9 - - CASSFGQGALRGGSDTF
TRBJ2-1 TRBD2 TRBV2 once TGTGCCAGCAGTGGGTCTCTTAGCGGGGGGGCGATCAATGAGCAGTTCTTC CASSGSLSGGAINEQFF
TRBJ1-1 - TRBV7-2 - TGTGCCAGCAGCTTACAGGGGTCATACACTGAAGCTTTCTTT CASSLQGSYTEAFF
TRBJ2-3 TRBD1 TRBV6-5 - TGTGCCAGCAGGCCGACAGGGACAGATACGCAGTATTTT CASRPTGTDTQYF
TRBJ2-7 - TRBV5-6 - TGTGCCAGCAGCTTGTATGCCTACGAGCAGTACTTC CASSLYAYEQYF
TRBJ1-2 - TRBV7-9 once TGTGCCAGCAGCTTAGTGTGGACAGAGGTAGATGGCTACACCTTC CASSLVWTEVDGYTF
TRBJ1-2 - TRBV6-1 - TGTGCCAGCAGTGTACAGATTAACTATGGCTACACCTTC CASSVQINYGYTF
TRBJ1-1 TRBD1 TRBV6-6 - TGTGCCAGCACCTCGGACAGGACTTCGAGCACTGAAGCTTTCTTT CASTSDRTSSTEAFF
TRBJ1-6 TRBD1 TRBV5-6 - TGTGCCAGCAGCCCCGGGACAGGTATTCCCGATTCACCCCTCCACTTT CASSPGTGIPDSPLHF
TRBJ1-5 TRBD1 TRBV10-3 - TGTGCCATCAGTGAGCCGGGACAGAGCAACTATCAGCCCCAGCATTTT CAISEPGQSNYQPQHF
TRBJ1-1 TRBD1 TRBV28 - TGTGCCAGCAGTTCAACGGGACAGGGGAACACTGAAGCTTTCTTT CASSSTGQGNTEAFF
TRBJ1-3 - TRBV19 once TGTGCCAGTAGTGCGGGAACCTCTGGAAACACCATATATTTT CASSAGTSGNTIYF
TRBJ2-3 - TRBV4-3 - TGCGCCAGCAGCCAGGACAGATACACAGATACGCAGTATTTT CASSQDRYTDTQYF
TRBJ2-2 TRBD1 TRBV19 - TGTGCCAGTAGTTTCCCCGGGACAGGGGTGGTTCCCGGGGAGCTGTTTTTT CASSFPGTGVVPGELFF
TRBJ1-1 - TRBV7-3 - TGTGCCAGCAGCTCGAATCGGGGGATTACTGAAGCTTTCTTT CASSSNRGITEAFF
TRBJ1-1 - TRBV19 - TGTGCCAGTAGTTTAAATGGTGATGCTACGAACACTGAAGCTTTCTTT CASSLNGDATNTEAFF
TRBJ2-7 - TRBV28 - TGTGCCAGCAGTTTGATTGGGGGGTCGGGTGAGCAGTACTTC CASSLIGGSGEQYF
TRBJ1-6 - TRBV28 few TGTGCCAGCAGTCAGAATGGACAGTTCGATTCACCCCTCCACTTT CASSQNGQFDSPLHF
TRBJ1-1 TRBD1 TRBV7-9 - TGTGCCAGCAGCTTAACAGGGGACACTGAAGCTTTCTTT CASSLTGDTEAFF
TRBJ1-1 - TRBV7-2 - TGTGCCAGCAGCAAAAACAGGGCGAACACTGAAGCTTTCTTT CASSKNRANTEAFF
TRBJ2-1 TRBD1 TRBV4-1 - TGCGCCAGCAGCCAACGGACAGGGCCTTCCTACAATGAGCAGTTCTTC CASSQRTGPSYNEQFF